This is a list of T cell receptor beta chains from one sample in a study of blood T cells in healthy people across ages. One entry per CDR3 protein results from TCRdb running MiXCR on the 5' RACE reads. The top ten clones hold roughly 24% of a sample with roughly 1.9 million distinct CDR3 sequences, about two fifths of them seen once. Sequencing was done on a sample of blood. These receptors all stem from a human donor in good health. Each CDR3 is given with its conserved first and last residue. D genes are given only for firm matches. A row's size may be missing; if present it is once, few, many or a size class.

CASSYSNRGRYEQYF | TGTGCCAGCAGTTACTCGAACAGGGGGCGCTACGAGCAGTACTTC | TRBJ2-7 | - | TRBV6-5 | TRBD1
CAINDSPYGTQYF | TGTGCCATCAATGATTCCCCCTACGGGACCCAGTACTTC | TRBJ2-5 | - | TRBV10-3 | -
CASSQASIEDYPFIYNEQFF | TGCGCCAGCAGCCAAGCTAGTATCGAGGACTACCCGTTTATTTACAATGAGCAGTTCTTC | TRBJ2-1 | - | TRBV4-3 | -
CASTLTSTVWADTQYF | TGTGCCAGCACCCTGACTAGCACCGTTTGGGCAGATACGCAGTATTTT | TRBJ2-3 | - | TRBV7-2 | TRBD2
CASSLVGRRGDNEQFF | TGTGCCAGCAGTTTAGTCGGAAGACGAGGGGACAATGAGCAGTTCTTC | TRBJ2-1 | once | TRBV12-3/TRBV12-4 | -
CASSFDYTLTGELFF | TGTGCCAGCAGCTTTGACTACACTCTCACCGGGGAGCTGTTTTTT | TRBJ2-2 | - | TRBV5-5 | -
CATGRDRNYGYTF | TGTGCCACCGGAAGGGACAGAAACTATGGCTACACCTTC | TRBJ1-2 | few | TRBV15 | TRBD1
CASSLVLAGGAQETQYF | TGTGCCAGCAGCTTAGTGTTAGCGGGGGGAGCGCAAGAGACCCAGTACTTC | TRBJ2-5 | few | TRBV13 | TRBD2
CASSLTGFNQPQHF | TGTGCCAGCAGTTTGACAGGATTTAATCAGCCCCAGCATTTT | TRBJ1-5 | few | TRBV12-3/TRBV12-4 | -
CAISESGTVDEKLFF | TGTGCCATCAGTGAGTCGGGGACAGTGGATGAAAAACTGTTTTTT | TRBJ1-4 | few | TRBV10-3 | TRBD1
CASRRSTDTQYF | TGTGCCAGCAGGCGTAGCACAGATACGCAGTATTTT | TRBJ2-3 | many | TRBV28 | -
CSVIEQGRADTRYF | TGCAGCGTTATTGAACAGGGTAGGGCAGATACGCGGTATTTT | TRBJ2-3 | - | TRBV29-1 | -
CASWGRGRGKTQYF | TGTGCCAGCTGGGGCAGGGGGCGCGGAAAGACCCAGTACTTC | TRBJ2-5 | - | TRBV2 | TRBD1
CASVSSQTGTHSYEQYF | TGTGCCAGCGTCTCCTCTCAAACCGGGACACACTCCTACGAGCAGTACTTC | TRBJ2-7 | - | TRBV10-3 | -
CSARDPGSTSTDTQYF | TGCAGTGCTAGAGATCCAGGGTCTACTAGCACAGATACGCAGTATTTT | TRBJ2-3 | - | TRBV20-1 | -
CASSVGPGTANYGYTF | TGTGCCAGCAGCGTAGGGCCCGGGACAGCTAACTATGGCTACACCTTC | TRBJ1-2 | - | TRBV9 | TRBD1
CASSLADRRSSTDTQYF | TGTGCCAGCAGCTTAGCTGACAGGCGTTCTAGCACAGATACGCAGTATTTT | TRBJ2-3 | - | TRBV7-2 | -
CASSQDSPPWDVYYGYTF | TGCGCCAGCAGCCAAGATTCCCCCCCGTGGGACGTCTACTATGGCTACACCTTC | TRBJ1-2 | - | TRBV4-3 | -
CAWSQGLGNTIYF | TGTGCCTGGAGTCAGGGCCTTGGAAACACCATATATTTT | TRBJ1-3 | - | TRBV30 | -
CASSEGQAGGQPQHF | TGTGCCAGCAGTGAGGGACAGGCGGGCGGTCAGCCCCAGCATTTT | TRBJ1-5 | - | TRBV2 | TRBD1
CASSYALPYEQYF | TGTGCCAGCAGTTATGCATTACCCTACGAGCAGTACTTC | TRBJ2-7 | many | TRBV6-2/TRBV6-3 | -
CSVEKVLNTEAFF | TGCAGCGTTGAGAAGGTATTGAACACTGAAGCTTTCTTT | TRBJ1-1 | - | TRBV29-1 | -
CSAEPVGQGVTGELFF | TGCAGTGCTGAGCCGGTGGGGCAGGGGGTTACCGGGGAGCTGTTTTTT | TRBJ2-2 | - | TRBV20-1 | TRBD1
CATSRGQGANTEAFF | TGTGCCACCAGCAGAGGACAGGGGGCGAACACTGAAGCTTTCTTT | TRBJ1-1 | - | TRBV15 | TRBD1
CASSVGQGGGYEQYF | TGTGCCAGCAGCGTAGGACAGGGAGGGGGCTACGAGCAGTACTTC | TRBJ2-7 | few | TRBV9 | -
CASSLGDSINYEQYF | TGCGCCAGCAGTTTGGGGGACAGCATAAACTACGAGCAGTACTTC | TRBJ2-7 | - | TRBV5-1 | TRBD1
CASSWGDNEKLFF | TGTGCCAGCAGTTGGGGGGATAATGAAAAACTGTTTTTT | TRBJ1-4 | - | TRBV12-3/TRBV12-4 | -
CASTLGLAAYNEQFF | TGTGCCAGCACCCTCGGACTAGCGGCCTACAATGAGCAGTTCTTC | TRBJ2-1 | - | TRBV3-1 | TRBD2
CATSTDRTGGSYTF | TGTGCCACCAGCACGGATAGGACAGGGGGATCCTACACCTTC | TRBJ1-2 | - | TRBV15 | TRBD1
CASSPLLAGGQDEQFF | TGTGCCAGCAGCCCTCTCTTAGCGGGGGGGCAGGATGAGCAGTTCTTC | TRBJ2-1 | few | TRBV3-1 | TRBD2
CASSYVGGYSYNEQFF | TGTGCCAGCAGTTACGTGGGGGGTTATTCCTACAATGAGCAGTTCTTC | TRBJ2-1 | - | TRBV6-6 | -
CASMRDYGYTF | TGTGCCAGCATGAGAGACTATGGCTACACCTTC | TRBJ1-2 | - | TRBV2 | -
CASSWTGGDAQPRHF | TGTGCCAGCAGTTGGACAGGGGGCGACGCTCAGCCCCGGCATTTT | TRBJ1-5 | - | TRBV27 | TRBD1
CASSHLAGGNQETQYF | TGTGCCAGCAGCCACCTAGCGGGGGGGAACCAAGAGACCCAGTACTTC | TRBJ2-5 | - | TRBV3-1 | TRBD2
CSASSQYSEQFF | TGCAGTGCTAGTTCACAGTACAGTGAGCAGTTCTTC | TRBJ2-1 | - | TRBV20-1 | -
CASSPEGETYEQYF | TGTGCCAGCAGCCCTGAGGGGGAGACCTACGAGCAGTACTTC | TRBJ2-7 | few | TRBV7-9 | -
CASSLVWSGYYNEQFF | TGTGCCAGCAGCCTAGTGTGGTCAGGGTACTACAATGAGCAGTTCTTC | TRBJ2-1 | - | TRBV11-1 | -
CASSPRSRQGGNTEAFF | TGTGCCAGCAGCCCCCGTTCGCGCCAGGGGGGTAACACTGAAGCTTTCTTT | TRBJ1-1 | - | TRBV9 | TRBD1
CSARALTSNYNEQFF | TGCAGTGCTAGAGCCTTAACTAGCAATTACAATGAGCAGTTCTTC | TRBJ2-1 | - | TRBV20-1 | -
CATSDFRNEQYF | TGTGCCACCAGTGATTTTAGGAACGAGCAGTACTTC | TRBJ2-7 | - | TRBV24-1 | -
CASPADGNTAGVEQYF | TGTGCCAGTCCTGCGGACGGGAATACGGCAGGGGTCGAGCAGTACTTC | TRBJ2-7 | few | TRBV5-4 | -
CASSFYLMDGYTF | TGTGCCAGCAGCTTCTATCTCATGGATGGCTACACCTTC | TRBJ1-2 | - | TRBV7-9 | -
CASSFLSGQGGVYEQYF | TGTGCCAGCAGTTTCCTTTCAGGTCAGGGCGGTGTCTACGAGCAGTACTTC | TRBJ2-7 | - | TRBV12-3/TRBV12-4 | -
CSASRGQGYSNQPQHF | TGCAGTGCTTCTAGGGGACAGGGCTATAGCAATCAGCCCCAGCATTTT | TRBJ1-5 | - | TRBV20-1 | TRBD1
CASSYRQPPGELFF | TGTGCCAGCAGCTACAGACAACCACCCGGGGAGCTGTTTTTT | TRBJ2-2 | - | TRBV7-2 | -
CAISDPTGSTNEKLFF | TGTGCCATCAGTGACCCCACAGGGTCAACTAATGAAAAACTGTTTTTT | TRBJ1-4 | - | TRBV10-3 | -
CASSFGTGGLRDEQFF | TGCGCCAGCAGCTTTGGGACAGGGGGCCTCAGGGATGAGCAGTTCTTC | TRBJ2-1 | few | TRBV5-1 | TRBD1
CSAVQDSYSPGYTF | TGCAGTGCTGTCCAAGACAGCTATAGTCCCGGCTACACTTTC | TRBJ1-2 | once | TRBV20-1 | -
CSALRGLNGYTF | TGCAGTGCCTTAAGGGGGCTGAATGGCTACACCTTC | TRBJ1-2 | few | TRBV20-1 | TRBD1
CASKGDRLYNSPLHF | TGTGCTAGTAAGGGGGATAGACTCTATAATTCACCCCTCCACTTT | TRBJ1-6 | - | TRBV12-5 | -
CASSLGLYGGGYTF | TGTGCCAGCAGTTTAGGGTTGTACGGGGGAGGCTACACCTTC | TRBJ1-2 | - | TRBV12-3/TRBV12-4 | -